This T cell receptor beta chain was obtained from a study of blood T cell repertoires in COVID-19. The CDR3 is 15 residues long. The junction had 7 bases not matched to a gene; V was cut back by 6 bases and J by 7 bases. The V gene's germline CDR1 is MRHNA and CDR2 SNTAGT. Libraries were prepared by immunoSEQ multiplex PCR; TCRdb keeps only in-frame clonotypes and omits some of them. Here the sample spans about 76,000 clones, 80% to 90% being singletons. Material for sequencing was peripheral blood. J is TRBJ2-1 and V is TRBV6-4, with TRBD1 identical over 12 bases. The TCR sequence derives from a woman aged 55-70 years with acute or convalescent COVID-19. The CDR3 is CASSLGQGAANEQFF. In DNA, the CDR3 is TGTGCCAGCAGCTTGGGACAGGGGGCAGCGAATGAGCAGTTCTTC.